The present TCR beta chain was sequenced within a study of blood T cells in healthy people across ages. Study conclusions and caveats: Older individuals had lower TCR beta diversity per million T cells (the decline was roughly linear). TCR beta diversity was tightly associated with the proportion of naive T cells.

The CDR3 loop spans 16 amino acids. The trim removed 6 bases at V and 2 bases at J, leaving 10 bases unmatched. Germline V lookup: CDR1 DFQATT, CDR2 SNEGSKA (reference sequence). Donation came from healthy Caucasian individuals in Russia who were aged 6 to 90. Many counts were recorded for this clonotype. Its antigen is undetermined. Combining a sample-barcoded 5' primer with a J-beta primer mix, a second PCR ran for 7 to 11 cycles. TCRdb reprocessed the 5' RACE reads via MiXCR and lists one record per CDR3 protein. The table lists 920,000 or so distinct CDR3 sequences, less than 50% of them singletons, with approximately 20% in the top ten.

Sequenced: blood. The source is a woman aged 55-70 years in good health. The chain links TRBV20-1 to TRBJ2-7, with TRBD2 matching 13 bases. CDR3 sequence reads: CSATGLAGAPPYEQYF. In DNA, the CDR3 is TGCAGTGCCACAGGACTAGCGGGAGCCCCTCCCTACGAGCAGTACTTC.